The T cell receptor beta chain under discussion was sequenced for a study of blood T cell repertoires in COVID-19. Germline V gene lookup returns CDR1 SGHRS and CDR2 YFSETQ. The CDR3 covers 15 residues. V lost 0 bases and J 6 bases, leaving 10 bases between the germline ends. In the study's own analysis: Cell counts per sample came from amplifying reference gene primers. TCRdb keeps only in-frame clones here, not all; method: immunoSEQ multiplex PCR. V, J and clone size are taken as reported in that table, and D and trimming were inferred from the DNA itself. This sample carries a few hundred thousand clones, about 83% of them seen once, and the ten largest clones take roughly 6.2%.

This clonotype was obtained from a man in his sixties who had recovered from COVID-19. What was sequenced was peripheral blood. The chain uses TRBV5-1 and TRBJ1-6; D is ambiguous. The chain's CDR3 is CASSLGWALNSPLHF. Written as DNA, the CDR3 is TGCGCCAGCAGCTTGGGCTGGGCCCTTAATTCACCCCTCCACTTT.